The 10 T cell receptor beta chains in this list originate from one sample, sequenced in a study of CD8 T cells in ankylosing spondylitis. Antigen specificity for these receptors is unknown. MiXCR, applied by TCRdb to the 5' RACE reads, yields one record per CDR3 protein. The repertoire holds approximately 500,000 distinct CDR3 sequences, with about an eighth as singletons. Study conclusions and caveats: A TCR beta motif made of about 8 highly homologous variants seemed typical of ankylosing spondylitis blood.

Sequencing input: blood, either unsorted or a sorted T cell fraction (not recorded which). These TCRs come from a male donor with ankylosing spondylitis.

V gene TRBV29-1 combines with J gene TRBJ2-1; D gene unclear. CDR3 size: 14 residues. Germline assignment: CDR1 SQVTM and CDR2 ANQGSEA. V was clipped by 7 bases and J by 0 bases, with 13 bases between them. In DNA, the CDR3 is TGCAGCGCTTTCACCGATAGCTCCTACAATGAGCAGTTCTTC. Translation gives CSAFTDSSYNEQFF.

This clonotype was detected many times. The genes are TRBV20-1 and TRBJ1-5; D unresolved. The CDR3 is 13 residues long. V dropped 1 base and J dropped 8 bases, with 12 bases sitting between them. CDR1 DFQATT and CDR2 SNEGSKA come from the germline V gene (reference sequence). This chain's CDR3 is CSARGPDSEPQHF. CDR3 DNA: TGCAGTGCTAGAGGCCCGGACTCGGAGCCCCAGCATTTT.

The J gene is TRBJ2-7, the V gene TRBV5-1; 8 bases match TRBD1. This CDR3 spans 14 amino acids. V lost 5 bases, J lost 5 bases, and 9 bases stayed unmatched. Germline values: CDR1 SGHRS, CDR2 YFSETQ. The CDR3 protein is CASSYDRGTNEQYF. The CDR3 DNA reads as TGCGCCAGCAGTTATGACAGGGGAACAAACGAGCAGTACTTC.

The rearrangement uses TRBV11-2 and TRBJ2-3; D is uncertain. The germline V gene has CDR1 SGHAT and CDR2 FQNNGV. This CDR3 comprises 14 residues. The ends were cut back, 1 base at V and 6 bases at J, with 11 bases in the middle. This CDR3 is CASSLGFARDTQYF. CDR3 in DNA: TGTGCCAGCAGCTTAGGATTTGCGCGCGATACGCAGTATTTT.

This clonotype was counted a few times. Here the CDR3 DNA reads TGCGCCAGCAGCCCGAGAGGGACTAGAGTTAATGAGCAGTTCTTC. Residues: CASSPRGTRVNEQFF. The chain uses TRBV5-1 and TRBJ2-1; 8 nucleotides align to TRBD2. The germline V gene encodes CDR1 SGHRS and CDR2 YFSETQ. The CDR3 extends over 15 amino acids. Trimming at V came to 4 bases and at J to 7 bases, leaving 10 bases not matched to a gene.

The sample holds many counts of this clonotype. Written as DNA, the CDR3 is TGTGCCAGCAGCCAAGGGACTAGCTACGAGCAGTACTTC. Translating it yields CASSQGTSYEQYF. The chain is built from TRBV4-2 and TRBJ2-7, with 7 bases matching TRBD2. Germline V gene data show CDR1 as LGHNA and CDR2 as YNFKEQ. The length of the CDR3 is 13 residues. V was pared by 1 base and J by 3 bases, with 0 bases of the junction left unmatched.

This clonotype was picked up a small number of times. The CDR3 reads CASSQTGGFSGNTIYF. DNA of the CDR3: TGTGCCAGCAGCCAAACAGGGGGGTTTTCTGGAAACACCATATATTTT. V is TRBV11-2 and J is TRBJ1-3; 8 bases fit TRBD1. The V and J ends lost 5 bases and 1 base, in that order; junction bases with no gene match: 7. The CDR3 is made up of 16 amino acids. Germline V gene data show CDR1 as SGHAT and CDR2 as FQNNGV.

This clonotype was counted a few times. The rearrangement joins TRBV24-1 to TRBJ2-2; D unclear. V was pared by 5 bases and J by 1 base, with 13 bases between. The germline gives CDR1 KGHDR, CDR2 SFDVKD. The CDR3 loop spans 16 amino acids. The CDR3 nucleotides are TGTGCCACCAGTGGGTCAGCCCGTAAGAACACCGGGGAGCTGTTTTTT. Encoded protein: CATSGSARKNTGELFF.

The chain carries TRBV5-1 and TRBJ2-2, with 10 bases lining up with TRBD2. Looked up from germline, CDR1 is SGHRS and CDR2 is YFSETQ. This CDR3 is 16 amino acids long. Losses at the gene ends were 4 bases for V and 3 bases for J; bases not matched to a gene: 6. In nucleotides, the CDR3 is TGCGCCAGCAGCGTTCTAGCGGGAGCGGACACCGGGGAGCTGTTTTTT. This encodes CASSVLAGADTGELFF.

Worth noting for this clonotype: A read error may account for a junction end that differs from germline. V usage is TRBV12-3 or TRBV12-4 and J usage is TRBJ2-1, with TRBD2 matching 14 bases. The length of the CDR3 is 18 residues. CDR3 loop: CACSPARTSGRFNNEQFF. CDR3 DNA sequence: TGTGCCTGCAGCCCTGCCCGGACTAGCGGGAGGTTCAACAATGAGCAGTTCTTC.